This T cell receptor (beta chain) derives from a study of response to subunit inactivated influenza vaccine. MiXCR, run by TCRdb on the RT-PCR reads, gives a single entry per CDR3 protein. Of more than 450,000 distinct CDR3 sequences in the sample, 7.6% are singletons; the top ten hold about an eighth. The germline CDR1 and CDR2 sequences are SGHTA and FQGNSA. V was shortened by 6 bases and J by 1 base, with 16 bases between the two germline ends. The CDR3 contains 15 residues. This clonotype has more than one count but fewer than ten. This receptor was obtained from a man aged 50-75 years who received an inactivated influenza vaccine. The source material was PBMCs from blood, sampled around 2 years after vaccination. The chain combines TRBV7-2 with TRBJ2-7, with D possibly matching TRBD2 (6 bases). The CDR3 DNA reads TGTGCCAGCAGAAAAGCCGGGACTGCTTCCTACGAGCAGTACTTC. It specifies CASRKAGTASYEQYF.